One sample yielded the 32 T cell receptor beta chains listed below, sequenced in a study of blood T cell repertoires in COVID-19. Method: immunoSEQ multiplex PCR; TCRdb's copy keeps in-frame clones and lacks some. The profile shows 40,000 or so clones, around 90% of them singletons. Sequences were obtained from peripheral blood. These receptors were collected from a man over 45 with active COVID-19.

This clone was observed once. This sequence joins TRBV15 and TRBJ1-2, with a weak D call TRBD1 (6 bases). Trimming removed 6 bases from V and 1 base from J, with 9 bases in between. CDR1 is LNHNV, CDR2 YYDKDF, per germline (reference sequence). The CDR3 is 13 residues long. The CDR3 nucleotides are TGTGCCACCAGGGACAGCAATAACTATGGCTACACCTTC. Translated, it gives CATRDSNNYGYTF.

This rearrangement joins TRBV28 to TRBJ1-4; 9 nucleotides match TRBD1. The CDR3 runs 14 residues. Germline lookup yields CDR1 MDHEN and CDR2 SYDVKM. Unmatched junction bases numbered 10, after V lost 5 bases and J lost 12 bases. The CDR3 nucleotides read TGTGCCAGCAGTCAAGGACAGGGGTTATGGGAACTGTTTTTT. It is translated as CASSQGQGLWELFF.

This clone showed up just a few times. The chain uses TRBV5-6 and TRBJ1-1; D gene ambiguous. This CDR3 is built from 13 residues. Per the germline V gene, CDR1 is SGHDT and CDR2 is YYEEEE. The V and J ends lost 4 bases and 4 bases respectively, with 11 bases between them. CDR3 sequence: CASSPRTPTEAFF. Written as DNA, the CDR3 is TGTGCCAGCAGCCCTAGGACTCCCACTGAAGCTTTCTTT.

The CDR3, as DNA: TGTGCCTTCACGACAGGGGGCCTCACTGAAGCTTTCTTT. This translates into CAFTTGGLTEAFF. This chain joins TRBV30 and TRBJ1-1; 10 bases fit TRBD1. Germline CDR1 GTSNPN, CDR2 SVGIG (reference sequence). V dropped 7 bases and J dropped 4; count of bases not matched to a gene: 6. The CDR3 covers 13 residues.

The CDR3 nucleotides are TGTGCCGTAGGACAGGGGGCGAAGGGGAATCAGCCCCAGCATTTT. Translating gives CAVGQGAKGNQPQHF. This sequence joins TRBV30 and TRBJ1-5, with TRBD1 identical over 11 bases. The CDR3 covers 15 residues. Germline trimming cut 8 bases from V and 4 bases from J; bases unmatched to any gene: 10. Germline V gene lookup returns CDR1 GTSNPN and CDR2 SVGIG (reference sequence).

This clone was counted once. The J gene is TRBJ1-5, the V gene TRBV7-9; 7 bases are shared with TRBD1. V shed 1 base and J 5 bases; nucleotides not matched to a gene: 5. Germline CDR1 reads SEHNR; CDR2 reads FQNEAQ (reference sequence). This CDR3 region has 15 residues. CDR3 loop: CASSLGGQRDQPQHF. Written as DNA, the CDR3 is TGTGCCAGCAGCTTAGGGGGACAGAGAGATCAGCCCCAGCATTTT.

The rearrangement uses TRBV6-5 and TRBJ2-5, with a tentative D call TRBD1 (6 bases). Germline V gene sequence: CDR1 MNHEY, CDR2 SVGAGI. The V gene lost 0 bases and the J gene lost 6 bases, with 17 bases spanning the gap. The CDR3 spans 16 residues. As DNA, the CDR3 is TGTGCCAGCAGTTACTCGACTACAGGGCCTCTAAAGACCCAGTACTTC. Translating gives CASSYSTTGPLKTQYF.

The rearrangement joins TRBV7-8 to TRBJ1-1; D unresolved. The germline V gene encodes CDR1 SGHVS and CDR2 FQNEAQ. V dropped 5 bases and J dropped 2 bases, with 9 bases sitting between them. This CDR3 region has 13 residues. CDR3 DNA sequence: TGTGCCAGCAGCCTACGGTACAACACTGAAGCTTTCTTT. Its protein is CASSLRYNTEAFF. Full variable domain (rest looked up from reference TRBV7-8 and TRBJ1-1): GAGVSQSPRYKVAKRGQDVALRCDPISGHVSLFWYQQALGQGPEFLTYFQNEAQLDKSGLPSDRFFAERPEGSVSTLKIQRTQQEDSAVYLCASSLRYNTEAFFGQGTRLTVV.

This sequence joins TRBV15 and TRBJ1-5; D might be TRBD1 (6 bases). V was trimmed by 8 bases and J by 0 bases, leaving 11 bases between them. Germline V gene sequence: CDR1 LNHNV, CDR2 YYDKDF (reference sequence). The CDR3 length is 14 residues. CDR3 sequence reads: CATRTVYSNQPQHF. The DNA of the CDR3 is TGTGCCACCCGGACAGTCTATAGCAATCAGCCCCAGCATTTT.

The CDR3 here is CAWSSWRARTEAFF. The CDR3 DNA reads TGTGCCTGGAGCTCCTGGCGGGCGAGGACTGAAGCTTTCTTT. The chain recombines TRBV30 with TRBJ1-1; D uncertain. Trimming shortened V by 3 bases and J by 5 bases, and 16 bases separated the two germline ends. The CDR3 length is 14 residues. CDR1 and CDR2 from the germline V gene are GTSNPN and SVGIG (reference sequence). Full variable domain (outside the CDR3, taken from reference TRBV30 and TRBJ1-1): SQTIHQWPATLVQPVGSPLSLECTVEGTSNPNLYWYRQAAGRGLQLLFYSVGIGQISSEVPQNLSASRPQDRQFILSSKKLLLSDSGFYLCAWSSWRARTEAFFGQGTRLTVV.

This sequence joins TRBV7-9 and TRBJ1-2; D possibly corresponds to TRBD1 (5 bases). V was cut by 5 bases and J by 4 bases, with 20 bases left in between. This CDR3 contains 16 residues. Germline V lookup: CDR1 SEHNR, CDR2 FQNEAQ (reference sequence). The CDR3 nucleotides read TGTGCCAGCAGCCCCATTTATCCGCAGGGACTCTATGGCTACACCTTC. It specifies CASSPIYPQGLYGYTF.

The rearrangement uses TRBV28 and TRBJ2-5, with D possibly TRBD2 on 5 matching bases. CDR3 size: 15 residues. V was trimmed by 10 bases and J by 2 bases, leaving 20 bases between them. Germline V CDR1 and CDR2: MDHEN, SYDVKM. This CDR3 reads CATLGAKRGQETQYF. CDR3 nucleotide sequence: TGTGCCACCCTGGGCGCGAAGCGAGGGCAAGAGACCCAGTACTTC.

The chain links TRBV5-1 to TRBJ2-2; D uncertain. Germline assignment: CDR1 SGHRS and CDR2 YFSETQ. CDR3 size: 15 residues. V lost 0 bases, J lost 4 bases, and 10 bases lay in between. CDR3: CASSLGPLGTGELFF. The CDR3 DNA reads TGCGCCAGCAGCTTGGGGCCGCTAGGCACCGGGGAGCTGTTTTTT.

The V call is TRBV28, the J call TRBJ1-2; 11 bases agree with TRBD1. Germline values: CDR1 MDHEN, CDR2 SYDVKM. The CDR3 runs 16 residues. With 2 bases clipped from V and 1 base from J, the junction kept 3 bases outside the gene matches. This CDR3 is CASSLGGTGGNYGYTF. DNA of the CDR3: TGTGCCAGCAGTTTAGGTGGGACAGGGGGTAACTATGGCTACACCTTC.

The CDR3 here is CASSLVGVRYEQYF. The CDR3 DNA reads TGTGCCAGCAGTTTGGTAGGGGTTCGCTACGAGCAGTACTTC. The V and J genes are TRBV28 and TRBJ2-7; possibly TRBD1 for D (5 bases). Germline-derived CDR1 and CDR2 are MDHEN and SYDVKM. Trimming took off 3 bases at V and 3 bases at J, with 12 bases between the two ends. This CDR3 contains 14 residues.

The CDR3 reads CASTNVGTGTQPQHF. DNA for the CDR3: TGTGCCAGTACCAACGTTGGGACAGGGACTCAGCCCCAGCATTTT. The chain couples TRBV19 to TRBJ1-5, with 9 bases aligning to TRBD1. This CDR3 is built from 15 residues. The germline V gene encodes CDR1 LNHDA and CDR2 SQIVND (reference sequence). The ends lost 7 bases at V and 6 bases at J; junction bases unmatched: 10. The full variable domain, its missing parts supplied by reference TRBV19 and TRBJ1-5, is DGGITQSPKYLFRKEGQNVTLSCEQNLNHDAMYWYRQDPGQGLRLIYYSQIVNDFQKGDIAEGYSVSREKKESFPLTVTSAQKNPTAFYLCASTNVGTGTQPQHFGDGTRLSIL.

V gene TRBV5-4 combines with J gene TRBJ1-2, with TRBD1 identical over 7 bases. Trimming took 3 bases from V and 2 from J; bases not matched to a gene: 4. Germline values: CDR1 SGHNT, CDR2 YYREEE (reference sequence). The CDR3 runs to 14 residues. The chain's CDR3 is CASSSEQGNYGYTF. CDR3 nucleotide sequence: TGTGCCAGCAGCTCAGAACAGGGGAACTATGGCTACACCTTC.

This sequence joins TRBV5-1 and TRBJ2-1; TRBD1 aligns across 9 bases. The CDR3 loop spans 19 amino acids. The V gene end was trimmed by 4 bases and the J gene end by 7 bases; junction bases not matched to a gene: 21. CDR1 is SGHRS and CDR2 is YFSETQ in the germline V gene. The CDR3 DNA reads TGCGCCAGCAGCCCACGACAGTCAGGGACAGGGACTGGGGTGAATGAGCAGTTCTTC. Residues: CASSPRQSGTGTGVNEQFF. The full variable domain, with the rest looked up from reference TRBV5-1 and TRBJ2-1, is KAGVTQTPRYLIKTRGQQVTLSCSPISGHRSVSWYQQTPGQGLQFLFEYFSETQRNKGNFPGRFSGRQFSNSRSEMNVSTLELGDSALYLCASSPRQSGTGTGVNEQFFGPGTRLTVL.

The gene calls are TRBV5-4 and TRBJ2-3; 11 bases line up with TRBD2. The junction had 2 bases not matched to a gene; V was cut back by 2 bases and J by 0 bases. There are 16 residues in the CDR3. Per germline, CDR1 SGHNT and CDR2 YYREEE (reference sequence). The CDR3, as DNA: TGTGCCAGCAGCTTACGACTAGCGGGGAGCACAGATACGCAGTATTTT. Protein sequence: CASSLRLAGSTDTQYF. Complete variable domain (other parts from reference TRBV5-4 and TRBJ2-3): ETGVTQSPTHLIKTRGQQVTLRCSSQSGHNTVSWYQQALGQGPQFIFQYYREEENGRGNFPPRFSGLQFPNYSSELNVNALELDDSALYLCASSLRLAGSTDTQYFGPGTRLTVL.

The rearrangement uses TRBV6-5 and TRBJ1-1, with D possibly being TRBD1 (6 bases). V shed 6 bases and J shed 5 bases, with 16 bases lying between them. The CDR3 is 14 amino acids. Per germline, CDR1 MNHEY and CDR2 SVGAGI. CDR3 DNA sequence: TGTGCCAGCAGCCCAGGGGCCGGCGGGACTGAAGCTTTCTTT. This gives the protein CASSPGAGGTEAFF.

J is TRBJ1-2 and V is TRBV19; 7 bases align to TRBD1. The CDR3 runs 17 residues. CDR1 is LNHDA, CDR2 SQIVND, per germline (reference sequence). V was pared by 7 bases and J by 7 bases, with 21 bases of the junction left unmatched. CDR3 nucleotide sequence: TGTGCCAGTACCGCGAAGGGGACAGCTATCCAGGGCGGTGGCTACACCTTC. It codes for CASTAKGTAIQGGGYTF.

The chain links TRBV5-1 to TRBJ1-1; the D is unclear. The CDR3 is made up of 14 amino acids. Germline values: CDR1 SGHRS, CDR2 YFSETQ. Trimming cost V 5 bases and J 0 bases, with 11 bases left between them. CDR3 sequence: CASSQAPLNTEAFF. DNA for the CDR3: TGCGCCAGCAGTCAAGCCCCCCTGAACACTGAAGCTTTCTTT.

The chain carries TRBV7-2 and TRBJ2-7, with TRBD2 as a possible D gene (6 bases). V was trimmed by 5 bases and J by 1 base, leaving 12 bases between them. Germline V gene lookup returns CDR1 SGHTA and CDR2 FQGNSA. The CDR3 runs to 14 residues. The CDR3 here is CASSRGTVSYEQYF. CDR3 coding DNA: TGTGCCAGCAGCCGCGGGACGGTGTCCTACGAGCAGTACTTC.

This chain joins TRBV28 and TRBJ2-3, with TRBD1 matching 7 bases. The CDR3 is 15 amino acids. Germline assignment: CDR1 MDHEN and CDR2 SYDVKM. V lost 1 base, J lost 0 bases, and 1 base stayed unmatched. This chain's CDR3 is CASSLLQGSTDTQYF. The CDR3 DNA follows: TGTGCCAGCAGTTTATTACAGGGGAGCACAGATACGCAGTATTTT.

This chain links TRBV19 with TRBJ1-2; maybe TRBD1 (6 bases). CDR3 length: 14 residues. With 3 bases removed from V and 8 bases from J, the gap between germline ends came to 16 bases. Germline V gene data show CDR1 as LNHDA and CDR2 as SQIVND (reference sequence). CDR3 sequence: CASSMGDRPEGYTF. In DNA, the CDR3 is TGTGCCAGTAGTATGGGAGACAGGCCGGAGGGCTACACCTTC.

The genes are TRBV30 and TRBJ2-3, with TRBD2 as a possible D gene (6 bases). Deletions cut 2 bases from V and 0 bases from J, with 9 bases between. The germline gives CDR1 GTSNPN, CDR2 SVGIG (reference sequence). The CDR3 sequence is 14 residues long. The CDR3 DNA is TGTGCCTGGAGTCGCGGGACTAGCACAGATACGCAGTATTTT. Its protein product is CAWSRGTSTDTQYF.

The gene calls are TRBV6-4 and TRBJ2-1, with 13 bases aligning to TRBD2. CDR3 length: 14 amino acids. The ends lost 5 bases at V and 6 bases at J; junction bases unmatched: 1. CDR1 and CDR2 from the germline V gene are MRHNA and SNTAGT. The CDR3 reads CASSRLAGGNEQFF. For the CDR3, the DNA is TGTGCCAGCAGTAGACTAGCGGGGGGCAATGAGCAGTTCTTC.

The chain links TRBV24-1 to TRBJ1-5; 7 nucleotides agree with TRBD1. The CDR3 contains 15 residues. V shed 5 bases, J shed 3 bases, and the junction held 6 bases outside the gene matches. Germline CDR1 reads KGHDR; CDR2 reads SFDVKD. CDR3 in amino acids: CATSADTGVNQPQHF. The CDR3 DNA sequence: TGTGCCACCAGTGCCGATACAGGGGTCAATCAGCCCCAGCATTTT.

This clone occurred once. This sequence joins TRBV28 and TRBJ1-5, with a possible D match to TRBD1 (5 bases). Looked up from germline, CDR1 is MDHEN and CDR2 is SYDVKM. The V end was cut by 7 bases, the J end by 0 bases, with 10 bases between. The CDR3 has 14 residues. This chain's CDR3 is CASTGERSNQPQHF. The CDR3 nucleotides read TGTGCCAGCACGGGGGAACGTAGCAATCAGCCCCAGCATTTT.

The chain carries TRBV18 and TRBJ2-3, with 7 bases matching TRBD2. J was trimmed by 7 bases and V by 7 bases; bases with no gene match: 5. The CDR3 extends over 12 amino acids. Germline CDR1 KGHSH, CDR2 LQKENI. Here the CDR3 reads CASLSGAHTQYF. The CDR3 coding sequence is TGTGCCAGCTTAAGCGGGGCGCATACGCAGTATTTT.

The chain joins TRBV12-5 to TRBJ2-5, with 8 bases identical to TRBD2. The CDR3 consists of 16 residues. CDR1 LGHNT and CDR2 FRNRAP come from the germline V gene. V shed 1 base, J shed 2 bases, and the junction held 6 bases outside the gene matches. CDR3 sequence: CASGLARAGGQETQYF. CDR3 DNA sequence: TGTGCTAGTGGTTTGGCCAGGGCGGGGGGACAAGAGACCCAGTACTTC.

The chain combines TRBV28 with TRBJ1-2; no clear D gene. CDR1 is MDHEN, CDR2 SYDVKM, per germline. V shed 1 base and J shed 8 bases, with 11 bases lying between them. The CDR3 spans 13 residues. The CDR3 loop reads CASSLSNSDGYTF. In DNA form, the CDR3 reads TGTGCCAGCAGTTTATCCAACAGTGACGGCTACACCTTC.